The text below deals with one T cell receptor (beta chain). The antigen is unknown. This entry comes from a study of cytomegalovirus exposure and HLA in healthy donors. General study findings and limits: Earlier analysis looked at TCR beta V segments, and most were productive about 90% or about 30% of the time. A later analysis linked a missense variant in DCLRE1C to the trimming of TCR beta V and J genes.

Primers included in the PCR were 60 Vbeta and 13 Jbeta primers. Libraries were prepared by immunoSEQ multiplex PCR; TCRdb keeps only in-frame clonotypes and omits some of them. In the table there are about 140,000 clones, about 70% of which are singletons. The ends were cut back, 0 bases at V and 4 bases at J, with 9 bases in the middle. The CDR3 runs to 14 residues. J is TRBJ1-2 and V is TRBV6-7; maybe TRBD1 (5 bases). TRBV6-7 is labeled an ORF, and its function is uncertain. This TCR was recovered from a man younger than 35 in good health and CMV-seronegative. The sample comprised PBMCs. The CDR3 reads CASSYSKQVYGYTF. The CDR3 DNA sequence: TGTGCCAGCAGTTACTCGAAACAGGTCTATGGCTACACCTTC.